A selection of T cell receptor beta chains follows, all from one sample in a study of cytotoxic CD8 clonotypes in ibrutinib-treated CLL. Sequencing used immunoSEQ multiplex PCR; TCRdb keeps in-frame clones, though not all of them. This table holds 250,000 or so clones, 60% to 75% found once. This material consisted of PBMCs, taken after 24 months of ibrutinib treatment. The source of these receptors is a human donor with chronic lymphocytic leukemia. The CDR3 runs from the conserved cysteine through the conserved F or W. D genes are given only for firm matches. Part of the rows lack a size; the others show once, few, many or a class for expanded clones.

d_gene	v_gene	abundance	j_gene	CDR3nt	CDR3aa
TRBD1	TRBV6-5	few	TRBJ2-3	TGTGCCAGCAGTGCCGGACAGGGCATCACAGATACGCAGTATTTT	CASSAGQGITDTQYF
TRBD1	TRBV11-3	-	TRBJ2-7	TGTGCCAGCAGCGCCCGGACAGGGAACTACGAGCAGTACTTC	CASSARTGNYEQYF
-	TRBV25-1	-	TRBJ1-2	TGTGCCAGCAGTGACCCCTGGCAGGGGTATGGCTACACCTTC	CASSDPWQGYGYTF
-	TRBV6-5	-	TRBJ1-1	TGTGCCAGCAGACGGGACCTGAACACTGAAGCTTTCTTT	CASRRDLNTEAFF
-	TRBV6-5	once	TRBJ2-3	TGTGCCAGCAGTACGCGACAGGCCCACACAGATACGCAGTATTTT	CASSTRQAHTDTQYF
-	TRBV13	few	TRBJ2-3	TGTGCCAGCAGCGGCCGTAGCAGCACAGATACGCAGTATTTT	CASSGRSSTDTQYF
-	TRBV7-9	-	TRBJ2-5	TGTGCCAGCGGTAAGATATTCCAAGAGACCCAGTACTTC	CASGKIFQETQYF
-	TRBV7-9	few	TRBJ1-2	TGTGCCAGCAGCTTACGGCAGGGGCTTGGCTACACCTTC	CASSLRQGLGYTF
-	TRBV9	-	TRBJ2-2	TGTGCCAGCAGCGTAGTGGAAGTCACGGGACCCGGGGAGCTGTTTTTT	CASSVVEVTGPGELFF
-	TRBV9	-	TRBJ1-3	TGTGCCAGCAGCTCGGGAAACACCATATATTTT	CASSSGNTIYF